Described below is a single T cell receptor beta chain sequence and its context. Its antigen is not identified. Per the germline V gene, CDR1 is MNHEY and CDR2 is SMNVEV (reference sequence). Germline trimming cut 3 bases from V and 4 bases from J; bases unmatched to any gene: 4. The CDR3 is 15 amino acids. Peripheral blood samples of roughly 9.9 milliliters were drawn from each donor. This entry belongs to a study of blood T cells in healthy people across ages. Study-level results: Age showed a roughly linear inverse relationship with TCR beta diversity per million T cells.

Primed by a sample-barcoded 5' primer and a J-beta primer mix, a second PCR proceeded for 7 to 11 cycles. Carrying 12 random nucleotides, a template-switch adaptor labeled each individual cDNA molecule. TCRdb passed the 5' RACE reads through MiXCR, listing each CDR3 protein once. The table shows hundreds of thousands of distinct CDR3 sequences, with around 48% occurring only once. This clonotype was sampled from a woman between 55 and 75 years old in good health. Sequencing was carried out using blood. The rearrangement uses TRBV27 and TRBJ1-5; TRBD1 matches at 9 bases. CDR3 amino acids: CASSLGQGKNQPQHF. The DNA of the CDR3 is TGTGCCAGCAGTTTGGGACAGGGAAAAAATCAGCCCCAGCATTTT.